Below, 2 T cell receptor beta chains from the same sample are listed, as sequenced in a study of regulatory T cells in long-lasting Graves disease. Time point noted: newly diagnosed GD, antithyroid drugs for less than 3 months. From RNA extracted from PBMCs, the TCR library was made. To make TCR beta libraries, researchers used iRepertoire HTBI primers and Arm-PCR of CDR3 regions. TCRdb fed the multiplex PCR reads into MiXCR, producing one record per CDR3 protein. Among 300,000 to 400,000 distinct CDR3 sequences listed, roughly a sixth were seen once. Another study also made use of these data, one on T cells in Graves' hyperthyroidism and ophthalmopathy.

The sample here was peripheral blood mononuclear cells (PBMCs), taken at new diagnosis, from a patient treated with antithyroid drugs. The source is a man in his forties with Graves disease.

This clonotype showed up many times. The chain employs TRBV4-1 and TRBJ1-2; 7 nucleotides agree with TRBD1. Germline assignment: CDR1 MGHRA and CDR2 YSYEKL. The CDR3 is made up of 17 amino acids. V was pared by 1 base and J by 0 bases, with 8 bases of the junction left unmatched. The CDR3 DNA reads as TGCGCCAGCAGCCAAGGTCCAGGGACAGTGTCTAACTATGGCTACACCTTC. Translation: CASSQGPGTVSNYGYTF.

The CDR3 is CASSYGIGYEQYF. In DNA, the CDR3 is TGTGCCAGCAGTTACGGGATTGGGTACGAGCAGTACTTC. The chain joins TRBV6-5 to TRBJ2-7; no clear D. Between the trimmed V and J ends, which lost 2 bases and 4 bases, there was a span of 9 bases. Germline CDR1 reads MNHEY; CDR2 reads SVGAGI. The CDR3 consists of 13 residues.